A single TCR beta chain is shown here with its context. CDR1 and CDR2 from the germline V gene are MGHRA and YSYEKL. This CDR3 region has 18 residues. J gave up 8 bases and V 4 bases, and 14 bases lay outside the gene matches. The data originate from a study of technical replicates of blood from a few donors. Sequencing used immunoSEQ multiplex PCR; TCRdb keeps in-frame clones, though not all of them. The sample has roughly 80,000 clones, roughly nine tenths seen once. Sequenced sample: T cells isolated from PBMCs. The chain couples TRBV4-1 to TRBJ2-4, with TRBD2 matching over 13 bases. The clonotype was recovered from a human donor in good health. The CDR3 nucleotides are TGCGCCAGCAGCCGAGTCACTAGCGGGGGGGCCCGGGCGGACATTCAGTACTTC. Amino acid sequence: CASSRVTSGGARADIQYF.